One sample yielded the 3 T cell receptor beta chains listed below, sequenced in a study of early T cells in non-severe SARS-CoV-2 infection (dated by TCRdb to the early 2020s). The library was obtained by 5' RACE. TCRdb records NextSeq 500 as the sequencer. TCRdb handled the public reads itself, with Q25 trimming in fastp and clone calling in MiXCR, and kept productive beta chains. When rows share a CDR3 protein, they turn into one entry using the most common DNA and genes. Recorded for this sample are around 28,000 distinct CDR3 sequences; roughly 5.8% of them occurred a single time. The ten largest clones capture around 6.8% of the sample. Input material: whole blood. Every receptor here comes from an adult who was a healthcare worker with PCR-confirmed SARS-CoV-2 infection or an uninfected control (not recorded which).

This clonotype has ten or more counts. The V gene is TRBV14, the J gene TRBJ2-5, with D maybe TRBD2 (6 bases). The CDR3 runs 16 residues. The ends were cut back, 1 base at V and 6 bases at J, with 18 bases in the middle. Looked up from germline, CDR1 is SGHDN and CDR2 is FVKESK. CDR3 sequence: CASSQGVGGIGKTQYF. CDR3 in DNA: TGTGCCAGCAGCCAAGGGGTCGGGGGAATTGGGAAGACCCAGTACTTC.

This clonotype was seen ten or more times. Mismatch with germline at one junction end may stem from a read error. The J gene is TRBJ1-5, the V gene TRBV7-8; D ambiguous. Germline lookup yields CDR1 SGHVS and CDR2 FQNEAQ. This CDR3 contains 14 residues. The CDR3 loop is CASRLGASNQPQHF. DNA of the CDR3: TGTGCCAGCAGATTAGGCGCTAGCAATCAGCCCCAGCATTTT.

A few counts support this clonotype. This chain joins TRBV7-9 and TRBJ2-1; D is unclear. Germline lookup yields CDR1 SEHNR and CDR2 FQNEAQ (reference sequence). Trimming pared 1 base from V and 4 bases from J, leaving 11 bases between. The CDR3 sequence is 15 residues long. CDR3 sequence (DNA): TGTGCCAGCAGCTTAGGATCCCCGGGTTACAATGAGCAGTTCTTC. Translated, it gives CASSLGSPGYNEQFF.